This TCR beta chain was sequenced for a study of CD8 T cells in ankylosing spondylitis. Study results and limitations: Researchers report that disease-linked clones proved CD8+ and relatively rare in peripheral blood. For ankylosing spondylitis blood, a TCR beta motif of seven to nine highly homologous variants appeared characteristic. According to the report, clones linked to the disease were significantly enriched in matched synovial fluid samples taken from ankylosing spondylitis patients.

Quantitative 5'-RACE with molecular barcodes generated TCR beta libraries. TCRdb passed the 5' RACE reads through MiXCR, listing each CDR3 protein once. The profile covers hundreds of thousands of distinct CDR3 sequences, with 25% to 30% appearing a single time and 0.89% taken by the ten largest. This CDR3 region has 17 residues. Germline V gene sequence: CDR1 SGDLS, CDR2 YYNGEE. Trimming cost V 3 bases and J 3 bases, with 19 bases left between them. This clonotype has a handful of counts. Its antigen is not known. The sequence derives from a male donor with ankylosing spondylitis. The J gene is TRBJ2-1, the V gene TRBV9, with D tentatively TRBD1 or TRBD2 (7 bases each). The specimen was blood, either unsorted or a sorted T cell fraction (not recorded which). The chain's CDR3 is CASSGAPGGGDYNEQFF. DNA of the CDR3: TGTGCCAGCAGCGGGGCCCCAGGGGGAGGGGACTACAATGAGCAGTTCTTC. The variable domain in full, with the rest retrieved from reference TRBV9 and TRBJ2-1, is DSGVTQTPKHLITATGQRVTLRCSPRSGDLSVYWYQQSLDQGLQFLIQYYNGEERAKGNILERFSAQQFPDLHSELNLSSLELGDSALYFCASSGAPGGGDYNEQFFGPGTRLTVL.